This T cell receptor (beta chain) was recovered during a study of a mutant IDH1 vaccine in newly diagnosed glioma. Looking at the study overall: In some groups vaccination began 4-6 weeks post-radiotherapy; others received it with temozolomide. Visit timing is recorded as week 35 for V12 and week 47 for V13. Study outcomes and limitations: Vaccination elicited immune responses in 80% to 95% of patients.

Comments on this clone: Antigen unknown.

The sample's time point: week 47, end of study. Each dose delivered 300 ug of mutant IDH1 20-mer peptide subcutaneously with imiquimod. Donors harbored newly found WHO grade 3 or 4 IDH1-mutant, ATRX-lost astrocytomas. Some clones are missing from TCRdb's copy, which holds only in-frame ones; the method was immunoSEQ multiplex PCR. The table records tens of thousands of clones, over 70% of them present only once. CDR1 is SGHRS, CDR2 YFSETQ, per germline. CDR3 size: 16 residues. V was shortened by 3 bases and J by 0 bases, with 15 bases between the two germline ends. This receptor was identified in a man aged 50-59 years with glioma. The V and J genes are TRBV5-1 and TRBJ1-1; tentatively, D is TRBD1 (5 bases). The input for sequencing was PBMCs, taken from a glioma patient whose treatment included an IDH1 peptide vaccine. The CDR3 spells CASSSDSATMNTEAFF. The CDR3 DNA reads as TGCGCCAGCAGCTCAGACAGCGCTACCATGAACACTGAAGCTTTCTTT.